The 17 T cell receptor beta chains presented below share a single source sample, sequenced in a study of early T cells in non-severe SARS-CoV-2 infection. TCRdb called the 5' RACE reads again in MiXCR, with one record for every CDR3 protein. The data contain approximately 71,000 distinct CDR3 sequences, approximately 11% of them singletons. Material for sequencing was whole blood. Receptors originate from an adult who was a healthcare worker with PCR-confirmed SARS-CoV-2 infection or an uninfected control (not recorded which).

This clonotype was recorded many times. The J gene is TRBJ2-5, the V gene TRBV28; 11 bases line up with TRBD2. Per the germline V gene, CDR1 is MDHEN and CDR2 is SYDVKM. This CDR3 spans 15 amino acids. V was clipped by 8 bases and J by 5 bases; unmatched bases: 10. CDR3 protein: CASLSSGRSYETQYF. The CDR3 DNA follows: TGTGCCAGCCTTTCTAGCGGGAGGTCATATGAGACCCAGTACTTC. The full variable domain, rest sourced from reference TRBV28 and TRBJ2-5, is DVKVTQSSRYLVKRTGEKVFLECVQDMDHENMFWYRQDPGLGLRLIYFSYDVKMKEKGDIPEGYSVSREKKERFSLILESASTNQTSMYLCASLSSGRSYETQYFGPGTRLLVL.

This clonotype was observed many times. The rearrangement links TRBV28 to TRBJ2-7, with TRBD2 as a possible D gene (5 bases). The CDR3 is 12 residues long. Germline V lookup: CDR1 MDHEN, CDR2 SYDVKM. V was cut by 4 bases and J by 5 bases, with 9 bases left in between. The CDR3 here is CASSWRIHEQYF. The CDR3 region has the DNA TGTGCCAGCAGTTGGAGGATCCACGAGCAGTACTTC.

At least ten counts were recorded for this clonotype. Here the CDR3 DNA reads TGTGCCAGCAGCTTATACGGGGGCACGTACAATGAGCAGTTCTTC. It translates to CASSLYGGTYNEQFF. The rearrangement uses TRBV7-8 and TRBJ2-1; D could derive from TRBD1 or TRBD2 (6 bases each). V lost 2 bases and J 4 bases, leaving 12 bases between the germline ends. Germline V CDR1 and CDR2: SGHVS, FQNEAQ. The length of the CDR3 is 15 residues.

This clonotype was observed many times. The chain couples TRBV7-9 to TRBJ1-1; D gene unclear. V was clipped by 2 bases and J by 4 bases, with 14 bases between them. The length of the CDR3 is 15 residues. Germline CDR1 and CDR2: SEHNR and FQNEAQ (reference sequence). CDR3 bases: TGTGCCAGCAGCTTAAAGGCACCAAGGTCCACTGAAGCTTTCTTT. It is translated as CASSLKAPRSTEAFF.

The chain links TRBV30 to TRBJ2-1, with no clear D. The V end was cut by 2 bases, the J end by 0 bases, with 5 bases between. The CDR3 totals 13 residues. The germline V gene encodes CDR1 GTSNPN and CDR2 SVGIG (reference sequence). CDR3 nucleotide sequence: TGTGCCTGGAGTCTGAGCTCCTACAATGAGCAGTTCTTC. As protein: CAWSLSSYNEQFF.

This clonotype was found a few times. The chain employs TRBV13 and TRBJ1-4; no firm D call. Looked up from germline, CDR1 is PRHDT and CDR2 is FYEKMQ (reference sequence). V was cut by 5 bases and J by 1 base, with 11 bases left in between. The CDR3 extends over 15 amino acids. The CDR3 loop reads CASSPAGETNEKLFF. The DNA of the CDR3 is TGTGCCAGCAGCCCCGCCGGGGAAACTAATGAAAAACTGTTTTTT.

A few counts support this clonotype. This chain connects TRBV2 to TRBJ1-1; 7 nucleotides align to TRBD1. Trimming cost V 10 bases and J 7 bases; bases outside gene matches: 15. Germline V CDR1 and CDR2: SNHLY, FYNNEI. The CDR3 length is 14 residues. CDR3 residues: CATTPSWTGREAFF. The CDR3 nucleotides read TGTGCCACCACCCCTTCTTGGACAGGCCGTGAAGCTTTCTTT.

In this sample, this clonotype turned up many times. V gene TRBV6-6 combines with J gene TRBJ1-6, with D unresolved. The CDR3 is 16 amino acids. In germline, CDR1 is MNHNY, CDR2 SVGAGI (reference sequence). V was cut by 2 bases and J by 7 bases, with 15 bases left in between. The CDR3 sequence: CASSYDLRVSNSPLHF. As DNA, the CDR3 is TGTGCCAGCAGTTACGATCTCCGGGTCTCAAATTCACCCCTCCACTTT.

The chain combines TRBV9 with TRBJ1-3; unclear D gene. The germline V gene has CDR1 SGDLS and CDR2 YYNGEE. This CDR3 spans 16 amino acids. Deletions cut 4 bases from V and 0 bases from J, with 14 bases between. The CDR3 is CASSPTTDFSGNTIYF. The CDR3 nucleotides read TGTGCCAGCAGCCCCACAACAGATTTCTCTGGAAACACCATATATTTT.

The genes are TRBV5-1 and TRBJ2-1, with 11 bases matching TRBD2. CDR1 is SGHRS, CDR2 YFSETQ, per germline. The J segment lost 6 bases and the V segment lost 5 bases, leaving 7 bases of the junction unmatched. The CDR3 totals 15 residues. CDR3 in amino acids: CASRGTSGSGNEQFF. The DNA of the CDR3 is TGCGCCAGCAGGGGTACTAGCGGGAGTGGCAATGAGCAGTTCTTC.

This clonotype was found a few times. The J gene is TRBJ2-1, the V gene TRBV24-1, with D tentatively TRBD2 (6 bases). Germline CDR1 reads KGHDR; CDR2 reads SFDVKD. This CDR3 has 15 residues. Trimming left V 0 bases short and J 5 bases short, with 10 bases between. The CDR3 bases are TGTGCCACCAGTGATTTGCGCGGGAAGAACAATGAGCAGTTCTTC. Protein product: CATSDLRGKNNEQFF.

This chain joins TRBV20-1 and TRBJ2-7; D unclear. Germline V gene data show CDR1 as DFQATT and CDR2 as SNEGSKA (reference sequence). Deletions cut 2 bases from V and 2 bases from J, with 4 bases between. The CDR3 totals 11 residues. Written as DNA, the CDR3 is TGCAGTGCTAGACCAGCCTACGAGCAGTACTTC. This translates into CSARPAYEQYF.

The chain recombines TRBV4-1 with TRBJ2-1; 10 bases match TRBD2. Germline CDR1 is MGHRA and CDR2 is YSYEKL. The CDR3 is 17 amino acids. V dropped 2 bases and J dropped 8; count of bases not matched to a gene: 12. CDR3 DNA sequence: TGCGCCAGCAGCCAAACCGGGAGCGGGAGGGGACCTTATGAGCAGTTCTTC. Translating it yields CASSQTGSGRGPYEQFF.

This clonotype appeared a single time. The chain links TRBV11-2 to TRBJ2-5; 9 nucleotides line up with TRBD2. The CDR3 covers 14 residues. Germline lookup yields CDR1 SGHAT and CDR2 FQNNGV. With 3 bases clipped from V and 5 bases from J, the junction kept 4 bases outside the gene matches. CDR3 DNA sequence: TGTGCCAGCAGCTTGACTAGCGGAGGGGAGACCCAGTACTTC. Translation gives CASSLTSGGETQYF.

This clonotype was recorded at least ten times. This chain connects TRBV29-1 to TRBJ1-2; unclear D gene. V gave up 4 bases and J gave up 8 bases, with 8 bases separating them. The CDR3 consists of 10 residues. Germline V gives CDR1 SQVTM, CDR2 ANQGSEA. The CDR3 sequence is CSVGVEGYTF. The CDR3 region has the DNA TGCAGCGTTGGAGTGGAGGGCTACACCTTC.

The chain joins TRBV7-2 to TRBJ2-6; a weak D match, TRBD2 (5 bases). CDR3 length equals 14 residues. CDR1 is SGHTA and CDR2 is FQGNSA in the germline V gene. V shed 4 bases and J shed 2 bases, with 6 bases lying between them. This CDR3 reads CASSSEAGANVLTF. The CDR3 DNA reads TGTGCCAGCAGCTCGGAGGCTGGGGCCAACGTCCTGACTTTC.

This clonotype was seen ten or more times. The chain carries TRBV7-8 and TRBJ1-1; weak D call: TRBD1 (5 bases). V was trimmed by 4 bases and J by 3 bases, leaving 6 bases between them. The germline CDR1 and CDR2 sequences are SGHVS and FQNEAQ. The CDR3 sequence is 12 residues long. CDR3 sequence reads: CASSWGDTEAFF. As DNA, the CDR3 is TGTGCCAGCAGCTGGGGGGACACTGAAGCTTTCTTT.